This is a list of T cell receptor beta chains from one sample in a study of technical replicates of blood from a few donors. TCRdb keeps only in-frame clones here, not all; method: immunoSEQ multiplex PCR. The sample contains about 68,000 clones, approximately 97% of which appear only once. The specimen sequenced was T cells isolated from PBMCs. These TCRs come from a human donor in good health. Both conserved end residues are part of each CDR3. D genes are given only for firm matches. Only part of the rows carry a size: once, few, many, or a class if the clone is expanded.

d_call: -
j_call: TRBJ1-1
v_call: TRBV6-1
clone_size: -
cdr3_aa: CASSAQIDNTEAFF
cdr3_nt: TGTGCCAGCAGTGCACAGATAGACAACACTGAAGCTTTCTTT

d_call: TRBD1
j_call: TRBJ2-1
v_call: TRBV5-4
clone_size: -
cdr3_aa: CASSLRTGTEQFF
cdr3_nt: TGTGCCAGCAGCTTGAGGACAGGGACTGAGCAGTTCTTC

d_call: -
j_call: TRBJ2-7
v_call: TRBV30
clone_size: once
cdr3_aa: CAWRDAARRYEQYF
cdr3_nt: TGTGCCTGGAGGGATGCAGCCCGGAGGTACGAGCAGTACTTC

d_call: -
j_call: TRBJ1-4
v_call: TRBV29-1
clone_size: -
cdr3_aa: CSVKGGEKLFF
cdr3_nt: TGCAGCGTTAAGGGGGGGGAAAAACTGTTTTTT

d_call: -
j_call: TRBJ2-1
v_call: TRBV5-5
clone_size: -
cdr3_aa: CASSLMSSYNEQFF
cdr3_nt: TGTGCCAGCAGCCTGATGAGCTCCTACAATGAGCAGTTCTTC

d_call: -
j_call: TRBJ2-7
v_call: TRBV27
clone_size: -
cdr3_aa: CASSSLEHYEQYF
cdr3_nt: TGTGCCAGCAGTTCCCTGGAGCACTACGAGCAGTACTTC

d_call: TRBD1
j_call: TRBJ2-1
v_call: TRBV6-1
clone_size: -
cdr3_aa: CASSEDQGVEEQFF
cdr3_nt: TGTGCCAGCAGTGAAGATCAGGGGGTTGAGGAGCAGTTCTTC

d_call: -
j_call: TRBJ2-5
v_call: TRBV27
clone_size: -
cdr3_aa: CASSFSTGWGETQYF
cdr3_nt: TGTGCCAGCAGTTTTTCCACAGGGTGGGGAGAGACCCAGTACTTC

d_call: TRBD1
j_call: TRBJ1-1
v_call: TRBV19
clone_size: -
cdr3_aa: CAGRRPQGITEAFF
cdr3_nt: TGTGCCGGCCGACGCCCACAGGGGATCACTGAAGCTTTCTTT

d_call: -
j_call: TRBJ2-1
v_call: TRBV11-2
clone_size: -
cdr3_aa: CASSPRRENKKQFF
cdr3_nt: TGTGCCAGCAGCCCACGGCGGGAAAATAAGAAGCAGTTCTTC

d_call: -
j_call: TRBJ1-5
v_call: TRBV6-5
clone_size: -
cdr3_aa: CASSYGEPAGQPQHF
cdr3_nt: TGTGCCAGCAGTTACGGGGAACCAGCGGGTCAGCCCCAGCATTTT

d_call: -
j_call: TRBJ2-1
v_call: TRBV19
clone_size: -
cdr3_aa: CASSPLDWSSSYNEQFF
cdr3_nt: TGTGCCAGTAGTCCCCTTGACTGGTCGAGCTCCTACAATGAGCAGTTCTTC

d_call: -
j_call: TRBJ2-7
v_call: TRBV5-1
clone_size: -
cdr3_aa: CASSLAEEYYEQYF
cdr3_nt: TGCGCCAGCAGCTTGGCCGAAGAGTACTACGAGCAGTACTTC

d_call: -
j_call: TRBJ2-3
v_call: TRBV19
clone_size: -
cdr3_aa: CASSIKNRDTDTQYF
cdr3_nt: TGTGCCAGTAGTATAAAGAACAGGGACACAGATACGCAGTATTTT

d_call: -
j_call: TRBJ1-1
v_call: TRBV2
clone_size: -
cdr3_aa: CASSRDLGANTEAFF
cdr3_nt: TGTGCCAGCAGCCGTGACTTAGGGGCTAACACTGAAGCTTTCTTT

d_call: TRBD1
j_call: TRBJ2-3
v_call: TRBV2
clone_size: -
cdr3_aa: CASRSPQGEGTDTQYF
cdr3_nt: TGTGCCAGCAGAAGCCCGCAGGGGGAAGGCACAGATACGCAGTATTTT

d_call: TRBD2
j_call: TRBJ2-7
v_call: TRBV25-1
clone_size: -
cdr3_aa: CASSAGLALYEQYF
cdr3_nt: TGTGCCAGCAGCGCCGGACTAGCACTCTACGAGCAGTACTTC

d_call: -
j_call: TRBJ2-5
v_call: TRBV20-1
clone_size: -
cdr3_aa: CSASSQETQYF
cdr3_nt: TGCAGTGCTTCCTCCCAAGAGACCCAGTACTTC

d_call: TRBD2
j_call: TRBJ2-5
v_call: TRBV4-2
clone_size: -
cdr3_aa: CASSQLTGREETQYF
cdr3_nt: TGTGCCAGCAGCCAATTAACGGGGAGGGAGGAGACCCAGTACTTC

d_call: -
j_call: TRBJ1-2
v_call: TRBV11-2
clone_size: -
cdr3_aa: CASSLGQRYGYTF
cdr3_nt: TGTGCCAGCAGCTTAGGTCAGCGCTATGGCTACACCTTC

d_call: TRBD1
j_call: TRBJ1-1
v_call: TRBV5-1
clone_size: -
cdr3_aa: CASGQGAGTEAFF
cdr3_nt: TGCGCCAGCGGGCAGGGGGCGGGAACTGAAGCTTTCTTT

d_call: -
j_call: TRBJ2-2
v_call: TRBV28
clone_size: few
cdr3_aa: CASSLQGWTGELFF
cdr3_nt: TGTGCCAGCAGTCTCCAGGGGTGGACCGGGGAGCTGTTTTTT

d_call: -
j_call: TRBJ2-7
v_call: TRBV5-1
clone_size: -
cdr3_aa: CASSLAGTYEQYF
cdr3_nt: TGCGCCAGCAGCTTGGCGGGTACCTACGAGCAGTACTTC

d_call: TRBD1
j_call: TRBJ1-2
v_call: TRBV25-1
clone_size: -
cdr3_aa: CASKEGGSAYGYTF
cdr3_nt: TGTGCCAGCAAAGAAGGGGGCAGCGCCTATGGCTACACCTTC